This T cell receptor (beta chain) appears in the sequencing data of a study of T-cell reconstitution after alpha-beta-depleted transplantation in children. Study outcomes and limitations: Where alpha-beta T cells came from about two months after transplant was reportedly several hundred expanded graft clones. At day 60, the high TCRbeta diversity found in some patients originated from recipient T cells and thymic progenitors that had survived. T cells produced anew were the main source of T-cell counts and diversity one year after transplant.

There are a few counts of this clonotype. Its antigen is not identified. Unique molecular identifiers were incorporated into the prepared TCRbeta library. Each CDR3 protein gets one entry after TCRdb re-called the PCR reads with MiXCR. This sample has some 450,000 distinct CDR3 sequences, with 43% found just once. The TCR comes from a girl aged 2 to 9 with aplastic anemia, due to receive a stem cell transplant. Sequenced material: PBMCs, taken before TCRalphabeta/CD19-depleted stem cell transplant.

Here the CDR3 DNA reads TGTGCCAGCAGCTTCGCGGGAGGGCGCTTAGACGAGCAGTACTTC. Translation gives CASSFAGGRLDEQYF. The chain links TRBV7-6 to TRBJ2-7; 9 bases line up with TRBD2. The germline V gene has CDR1 SGHVS and CDR2 FNYEAQ. V lost 3 bases, J lost 5 bases, and 8 bases stayed unmatched. The CDR3 has 15 residues.